The 20 T cell receptor beta chains presented below share a single source sample, sequenced in a study of T cell responses to AZD1222 COVID-19 vaccine. Assay used: immunoSEQ multiplex PCR; TCRdb lists only in-frame clones, some missing. The sample records about 150,000 clones, approximately 91% being singletons. This specimen was peripheral blood, taken after recovery from COVID-19. The receptors here all came from an adult who had recovered from COVID-19.

CDR3 nucleotides: TGTGCCAGCAGTCCCGGGGACAGGGTGGGCTATGGCTACACCTTC. Amino acids: CASSPGDRVGYGYTF. The gene calls are TRBV28 and TRBJ1-2; 9 bases are shared with TRBD1. J was trimmed by 4 bases and V by 5 bases; bases with no gene match: 8. The CDR3 spans 15 residues. CDR1 and CDR2 (germline): MDHEN, SYDVKM.

This chain links TRBV7-8 with TRBJ2-7, with D perhaps matching TRBD1 or TRBD2 (6 bases each). With 4 bases removed from V and 3 bases from J, the gap between germline ends came to 25 bases. The CDR3 has 18 residues. Germline V CDR1 and CDR2: SGHVS, FQNEAQ. CDR3: CASSSLTQGTRRDYEQYF. The CDR3 DNA is TGTGCCAGCAGCTCATTAACACAGGGCACCAGGCGGGACTACGAGCAGTACTTC. The whole variable domain, remainder taken from reference TRBV7-8 and TRBJ2-7, is GAGVSQSPRYKVAKRGQDVALRCDPISGHVSLFWYQQALGQGPEFLTYFQNEAQLDKSGLPSDRFFAERPEGSVSTLKIQRTQQEDSAVYLCASSSLTQGTRRDYEQYFGPGTRLTVT.

The chain is built from TRBV6-5 and TRBJ2-2, with TRBD1 identical over 8 bases. Per germline, CDR1 MNHEY and CDR2 SVGAGI. V shed 6 bases, J shed 2 bases, and the junction held 2 bases outside the gene matches. The CDR3 runs to 14 residues. The CDR3 DNA is TGTGCCAGCAGGGGACAGGTTAACACCGGGGAGCTGTTTTTT. This gives the protein CASRGQVNTGELFF.

This chain links TRBV6-5 with TRBJ2-4; TRBD1 agrees at 7 bases. The CDR3 loop spans 15 amino acids. With 3 bases clipped from V and 6 bases from J, the junction kept 8 bases outside the gene matches. CDR1 and CDR2 from the germline V gene are MNHEY and SVGAGI. The CDR3 here is CASSYGQVVANIQYF. The CDR3 DNA sequence: TGTGCCAGCAGTTATGGACAGGTAGTAGCAAACATTCAGTACTTC.

Regarding this clone: Other nucleotide sequences from this sample produce the same CDR3. V usage is TRBV6-1 and J usage is TRBJ2-6; the D is unclear. The germline CDR1 and CDR2 sequences are MNHNS and SASEGT. Trimming took off 1 base at V and 0 bases at J, with 4 bases between the two ends. The CDR3 runs to 15 residues. CDR3 amino acids: CASSEGGSGANVLTF. The CDR3 nucleotides read TGTGCCAGCAGTGAAGGTGGCTCTGGGGCCAACGTCCTGACTTTC.

This chain connects TRBV7-9 to TRBJ2-7; D could derive from TRBD1 or TRBD2 (5 bases each). The V and J ends lost 4 bases and 2 bases respectively, with 9 bases between them. Germline-derived CDR1 and CDR2 are SEHNR and FQNEAQ (reference sequence). This CDR3 is built from 13 residues. The CDR3 DNA reads as TGTGCCAGCAGCTCCCCGGGACCCTACGAGCAGTACTTC. As protein: CASSSPGPYEQYF.

J is TRBJ2-5 and V is TRBV5-6; TRBD1 matches at 7 bases. The V gene end was trimmed by 4 bases and the J gene end by 5 bases; junction bases not matched to a gene: 2. Germline assignment: CDR1 SGHDT and CDR2 YYEEEE. This CDR3 region has 12 residues. CDR3 region: CASSPDRETQYF. In DNA form, the CDR3 reads TGTGCCAGCAGCCCGGACAGGGAGACCCAGTACTTC.

This clone was counted a few times. The chain has TRBV6-5 and TRBJ2-2; TRBD2 matches 10 bases. V lost 7 bases, J lost 6 bases, and 8 bases stayed unmatched. Germline V gene data show CDR1 as MNHEY and CDR2 as SVGAGI. The CDR3 extends over 15 amino acids. CDR3 residues: CASMSGLAAAGELFF. In DNA form, the CDR3 reads TGTGCCAGCATGTCAGGACTAGCGGCTGCCGGGGAGCTGTTTTTT.

V usage is TRBV5-4 and J usage is TRBJ1-4, with 8 bases aligning to TRBD1. Germline V gene sequence: CDR1 SGHNT, CDR2 YYREEE (reference sequence). The length of the CDR3 is 16 residues. V was pared by 4 bases and J by 6 bases, with 11 bases of the junction left unmatched. Written as DNA, the CDR3 is TGTGCCAGCAGCCCTATCCTCCAGGGGGCCGATGAAAAACTGTTTTTT. This codes for CASSPILQGADEKLFF.

J is TRBJ2-1 and V is TRBV28; 13 nucleotides agree with TRBD2. J gave up 0 bases and V 8 bases, and 13 bases lay outside the gene matches. Germline CDR1 and CDR2: MDHEN and SYDVKM. The CDR3 length is 19 residues. The CDR3 bases are TGTGCCAGCGAGGGCGAACTAGCGGGAGGGCCCGGCTCCTACAATGAGCAGTTCTTC. Amino acid sequence: CASEGELAGGPGSYNEQFF.

The gene calls are TRBV4-3 and TRBJ1-1; D may be TRBD1 (5 bases). Looked up from germline, CDR1 is LGHNA and CDR2 is YSLEER. Trimming cost V 6 bases and J 9 bases, with 11 bases left between them. The CDR3 consists of 11 residues. CDR3: CASSQGSKAFF. DNA of the CDR3: TGCGCCAGCAGTCAGGGATCCAAAGCTTTCTTT.

Here the CDR3 DNA reads TGTGCCAGCAGTCTGGCCGGAGATACGCAGTATTTT. The encoded protein is CASSLAGDTQYF. V gene TRBV6-5 combines with J gene TRBJ2-3; D remains ambiguous. Trimming took 5 bases from V and 5 from J, leaving 8 bases between them. This CDR3 is 12 amino acids long. CDR1 is MNHEY, CDR2 SVGAGI, per germline.

The chain links TRBV10-3 to TRBJ2-7, with 8 bases aligning to TRBD2. The CDR3 runs 14 residues. Germline V gene sequence: CDR1 ENHRY, CDR2 SYGVKD. The trim removed 3 bases at V and 0 bases at J, leaving 1 base unmatched. This CDR3 is CAISEGTSSYEQYF. The CDR3 region has the DNA TGTGCCATCAGTGAAGGGACTAGCTCCTACGAGCAGTACTTC.

The J gene is TRBJ2-2, the V gene TRBV15, with 7 bases fitting TRBD1. The CDR3 is made up of 15 amino acids. Unmatched junction bases numbered 3, after V lost 4 bases and J lost 1 base. Germline V lookup: CDR1 LNHNV, CDR2 YYDKDF (reference sequence). The chain's CDR3 is CATSTRTGNTGELFF. CDR3 sequence (DNA): TGTGCCACCAGCACACGGACAGGGAACACCGGGGAGCTGTTTTTT.

V gene TRBV5-1 combines with J gene TRBJ2-7, with TRBD1 as a possible D gene (6 bases). The germline CDR1 and CDR2 sequences are SGHRS and YFSETQ. Trimming took 2 bases from V and 6 from J, leaving 12 bases between them. CDR3 size: 13 residues. The CDR3 nucleotides read TGCGCCAGCAGCTTAACACAGGGTCGCGAGCAGTACTTC. Translation gives CASSLTQGREQYF.

The V gene is TRBV7-2, the J gene TRBJ1-1; the D is unclear. The ends were cut back, 1 base at V and 5 bases at J, with 8 bases in the middle. Germline CDR1 is SGHTA and CDR2 is FQGNSA. CDR3 size: 13 residues. The CDR3 spells CASSLVPGTEAFF. For the CDR3, the DNA is TGTGCCAGCAGCTTAGTCCCTGGAACTGAAGCTTTCTTT.

V usage is TRBV7-2 and J usage is TRBJ1-1; unclear D gene. The V and J ends lost 6 bases and 0 bases respectively, with 14 bases between them. The CDR3 consists of 15 residues. The germline gives CDR1 SGHTA, CDR2 FQGNSA. Written as DNA, the CDR3 is TGTGCCAGCAGGTCGTTCCTGGGCATGAACACTGAAGCTTTCTTT. This translates into CASRSFLGMNTEAFF.

V usage is TRBV28 and J usage is TRBJ1-4, with D maybe TRBD1 (5 bases). Trimming left V 7 bases short and J 2 bases short, with 17 bases between. Germline assignment: CDR1 MDHEN and CDR2 SYDVKM. This CDR3 is built from 16 residues. CDR3 nucleotides: TGTGCCAGCACCCTCGCCGGGGGTGCTACTAATGAAAAACTGTTTTTT. Translation gives CASTLAGGATNEKLFF.

This rearrangement joins TRBV19 to TRBJ2-3; tentatively, D is TRBD2 (5 bases). This CDR3 contains 15 residues. V lost 0 bases, J lost 7 bases, and 14 bases lay in between. The germline gives CDR1 LNHDA, CDR2 SQIVND (reference sequence). The CDR3, as DNA: TGTGCCAGTAGTATAGAAGGGAGCAGAAGGAATACGCAGTATTTT. It yields the protein CASSIEGSRRNTQYF.

The chain has TRBV7-9 and TRBJ2-3; D is ambiguous. This CDR3 has 12 residues. Germline CDR1 and CDR2: SEHNR and FQNEAQ (reference sequence). Trimming pared 5 bases from V and 4 bases from J, leaving 7 bases between. The CDR3 nucleotides are TGTGCCAGCAGCCGCCCCGCAGATACGCAGTATTTT. This sequence encodes CASSRPADTQYF.